A single sample gave rise to the 4 T cell receptor beta chains below, sequenced in a study of cytomegalovirus exposure and HLA in healthy donors. The PCR had 60 Vbeta and 13 Jbeta primers. Sequenced by immunoSEQ multiplex PCR; TCRdb stores in-frame clones only, minus some. The sample lists approximately 150,000 clones, 79% occurring once. Sequenced input: PBMCs. Receptor source: a middle-aged man in good health and CMV-seronegative.

This clone is a singleton in its sample. V usage is TRBV10-3 and J usage is TRBJ2-3; 10 bases align to TRBD2. Trimming took 8 bases from V and 0 from J; bases not matched to a gene: 2. The germline V gene encodes CDR1 ENHRY and CDR2 SYGVKD. The CDR3 is made up of 14 amino acids. Here the CDR3 DNA reads TGTGCCATCGGACTAGCGGAGAGCACAGATACGCAGTATTTT. This gives the protein CAIGLAESTDTQYF.

This clone was counted between two and nine times. J is TRBJ2-1 and V is TRBV5-1; 10 bases are shared with TRBD1. J lost 5 bases, V lost 4 bases, and 3 bases had no gene match. Germline V gene lookup returns CDR1 SGHRS and CDR2 YFSETQ. CDR3 size: 14 residues. CDR3 in DNA: TGCGCCAGCAGCGACAGGGGGCGACACAATGAGCAGTTCTTC. Translating it yields CASSDRGRHNEQFF.

The rearrangement joins TRBV6-1 to TRBJ1-5; 8 nucleotides align to TRBD1. Germline V gene sequence: CDR1 MNHNS, CDR2 SASEGT. J gave up 3 bases and V 2 bases, and 6 bases lay outside the gene matches. The length of the CDR3 is 16 residues. The CDR3 sequence is CASSEWGQDLNQPQHF. CDR3 DNA: TGTGCCAGCAGTGAATGGGGACAGGACCTCAATCAGCCCCAGCATTTT.

The rearrangement uses TRBV28 and TRBJ1-2, with D possibly being TRBD1 (5 bases). The length of the CDR3 is 14 residues. Germline values: CDR1 MDHEN, CDR2 SYDVKM. Trimming shortened V by 10 bases and J by 0 bases, and 15 bases separated the two germline ends. The CDR3 loop is CATQRGRANYGYTF. The DNA of the CDR3 is TGTGCCACCCAAAGGGGTCGGGCTAACTATGGCTACACCTTC.